The rows below give T cell receptor beta chains drawn from one sample of a study of Graves' ophthalmopathy and Graves' hyperthyroidism. One entry per CDR3 protein, called by TCRdb with MiXCR from the multiplex PCR reads. The sample records over a million distinct CDR3 sequences, 36% being singletons. Sequenced: peripheral blood or thyroid tissue (not recorded which). These receptors all stem from an adult man with Graves' hyperthyroidism. Both conserved end residues are part of each CDR3. Fields, in order: clone size, V gene, CDR3 protein. A row's size may be missing; if present it is once, few, many or a size class.

.,TRBV6-2/TRBV6-3,CASSHRIYYGYTF
.,TRBV29-1,CSVGTGGLFF
.,TRBV15,CATSRDRGNGYTF
few,TRBV12-3/TRBV12-4,CASSDQGAQETQYF
.,TRBV15,CATSSRTDSNQPQHF
many,TRBV7-2,CASRHTSGGYYEQYF
many,TRBV7-6,CASSHPGHQPPNVGANVLTF
.,TRBV28,CASSLRNGRVYGYTF
.,TRBV24-1,CATSFATGSYEQYF
.,TRBV29-1,CSVHTGGSSNYGYTF
many,TRBV7-2,CASRRGQETQYF
few,TRBV27,CASFGRDRGYGYTF
.,TRBV29-1,CSSDGGGGSYEQYF
few,TRBV12-3/TRBV12-4,CASTQGQGNQETQYF
few,TRBV7-3,CASRQGASTGELFF
.,TRBV29-1,CSVAGDRETQYF
.,TRBV19,CASSIGRGHTEAFF
few,TRBV28,CASILSSSGNTIYF
many,TRBV12-3/TRBV12-4,CASRPTQGNTEAFF
.,TRBV10-3,CAISDVDSLLNYGYTF
.,TRBV25-1,CANRATWGNSPLHF
many,TRBV5-8,CASSYGTDFLEQYF
.,TRBV5-1,CASSLRGQGNTF
many,TRBV12-3/TRBV12-4,CASSMDRTYEQYF
.,TRBV7-7,CASSLGRAENTGELSW
many,TRBV7-6,CASSSSLFVDTEAFF
.,TRBV29-1,CSSTVNQPQHF
.,TRBV20-1,CSARGLAGGRWVSPLHF
.,TRBV20-1,CSTPDSSRVYGYTF
.,TRBV7-9,CASRSPDIAEAFF